This T cell receptor beta chain is from a study of identical twins. V lost 5 bases and J 3 bases, leaving 16 bases between the germline ends. Looked up from germline, CDR1 is SGHAT and CDR2 is FQDESV (reference sequence). This CDR3 region has 16 residues. Every donor was a healthy Caucasian. Only a few counts were recorded for this clonotype. Unique molecular identifiers were in the cDNA, with template-switch universal primer binding. MiXCR was run by TCRdb on the 5' RACE reads, yielding one entry per CDR3 protein. The sample yields 310,000 or so distinct CDR3 sequences, 9.5% seen once. A further study also used this sample, focusing on yellow fever vaccine responses in identical twins.

This TCR derives from a woman between 18 and 29 years old in good health. Sample: CD8+ T cells sorted from blood. The V call is TRBV11-1, the J call TRBJ2-2; D unclear. The CDR3 nucleotides read TGTGCCAGCAGCCCCAGTAGTACAGAACACACCGGGGAGCTGTTTTTT. Its protein product is CASSPSSTEHTGELFF. Full variable domain (rest looked up from reference TRBV11-1 and TRBJ2-2): EAEVAQSPRYKITEKSQAVAFWCDPISGHATLYWYRQILGQGPELLVQFQDESVVDDSQLPKDRFSAERLKGVDSTLKIQPAELGDSAMYLCASSPSSTEHTGELFFGEGSRLTVL.